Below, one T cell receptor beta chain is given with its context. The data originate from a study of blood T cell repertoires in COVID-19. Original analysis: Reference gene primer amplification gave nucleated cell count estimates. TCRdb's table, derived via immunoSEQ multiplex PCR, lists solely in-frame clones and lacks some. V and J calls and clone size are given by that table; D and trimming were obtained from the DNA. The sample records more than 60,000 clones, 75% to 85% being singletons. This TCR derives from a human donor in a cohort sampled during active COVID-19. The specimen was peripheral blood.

For the CDR3, the DNA is TGTGCCAGCAGTGTCCAAAAAGAGACCCAGTACTTC. This codes for CASSVQKETQYF. The J gene is TRBJ2-5, the V gene TRBV2; D ambiguous. Trimming removed 4 bases from V and 3 bases from J, with 6 bases in between. Germline loops: CDR1 SNHLY, CDR2 FYNNEI. The CDR3 has 12 residues.